Below are 24 T cell receptor beta chains sequenced from a single sample in a study of vaccination effects on CD4 cells after COVID-19. Their specific antigens are unknown. Having been cultured for less than 12 days, the cells underwent CD4+ T cell isolation. The method was immunoSEQ multiplex PCR; TCRdb's version includes in-frame clones alone and lacks a portion of them. The sample records 50,000 to 70,000 clones, 72% being singletons. Sequenced material: CD4+ T cells from PBMCs cultured without peptide, taken before COVID-19 vaccination. The source of these receptors is a human donor who had a prior SARS-CoV-2 infection.

The genes are TRBV12-3 or TRBV12-4 and TRBJ2-4; D unresolved. This CDR3 is built from 13 residues. Trimming shortened V by 0 bases and J by 11 bases, and 11 bases separated the two germline ends. The CDR3 DNA reads as TGTGCCAGCAGTTTAGCTAGTCAGACTCTTCAGTACTTC. This sequence encodes CASSLASQTLQYF.

The V and J genes are TRBV20-1 and TRBJ2-1; 7 positions agree with TRBD1. The CDR3 runs 16 residues. Germline CDR1 DFQATT, CDR2 SNEGSKA (reference sequence). V lost 4 bases, J lost 0 bases, and 9 bases stayed unmatched. CDR3 DNA: TGCAGTGCTACTGACCCACAGGGGAGCTCCTACAATGAGCAGTTCTTC. Amino acid sequence: CSATDPQGSSYNEQFF.

By proportion, this clone is medium-sized. V gene TRBV3-1 (or the pseudogene TRBV3-2) combines with J gene TRBJ2-4; TRBD2 is a possible D gene (5 bases). Looked up from germline, CDR1 is LGHDT and CDR2 is YNNKEL (reference sequence). V was clipped by 2 bases and J by 9 bases, with 11 bases between them. The CDR3 has 13 residues. The CDR3: CASSQRGYGIQYF. DNA of the CDR3: TGTGCCAGCAGCCAACGAGGGTATGGCATTCAGTACTTC.

The rearrangement links TRBV5-4 to TRBJ2-7; a possible D gene is TRBD2 (6 bases). Trimming removed 4 bases at V and 3 bases at J, with 17 bases between. The CDR3 is 15 residues long. Germline loops: CDR1 SGHNT, CDR2 YYREEE (reference sequence). CDR3 DNA sequence: TGTGCCAGCAGCACATGGAGGGCACTAGGCTACGAGCAGTACTTC. The encoded protein is CASSTWRALGYEQYF.

The V gene is TRBV7-6, the J gene TRBJ2-7, with 9 bases matching TRBD1. This CDR3 spans 17 amino acids. In germline, CDR1 is SGHVS, CDR2 FNYEAQ. Trimming cost V 2 bases and J 4 bases; bases outside gene matches: 12. CDR3 DNA sequence: TGTGCCAGCAGCTTATTTGTGCGATGGGGACAGGGATACGAGCAGTACTTC. Encoded protein: CASSLFVRWGQGYEQYF.

The rearrangement uses TRBV9 and TRBJ2-7; D uncertain. V lost 4 bases and J 1 base, leaving 12 bases between the germline ends. Per the germline V gene, CDR1 is SGDLS and CDR2 is YYNGEE. This CDR3 is 14 amino acids long. CDR3 sequence (DNA): TGTGCCAGCAGCACGCTGTCAGGATCCTACGAGCAGTACTTC. Protein: CASSTLSGSYEQYF. Drawing the rest from reference TRBV9 and TRBJ2-7, the complete variable domain is DSGVTQTPKHLITATGQRVTLRCSPRSGDLSVYWYQQSLDQGLQFLIQYYNGEERAKGNILERFSAQQFPDLHSELNLSSLELGDSALYFCASSTLSGSYEQYFGPGTRLTVT.

The rearrangement joins TRBV5-1 to TRBJ2-3; 7 bases are shared with TRBD2. CDR1 is SGHRS and CDR2 is YFSETQ in the germline V gene. The CDR3 has 17 residues. Germline trimming cut 9 bases from V and 1 base from J; bases unmatched to any gene: 17. CDR3 bases: TGCGCCACCAGGGAGGGAACGAGCCATCCGGGCACAGATACGCAGTATTTT. Translating gives CATREGTSHPGTDTQYF.

This clone turned up a few times. The chain joins TRBV29-1 to TRBJ2-7; 12 bases align to TRBD2. V was clipped by 5 bases and J by 1 base; unmatched bases: 3. The germline V gene has CDR1 SQVTM and CDR2 ANQGSEA. The length of the CDR3 is 14 residues. CDR3 nucleotides: TGCAGCGTTCGGGGACTAGCGGGTTCCTACGAGCAGTACTTC. Residues: CSVRGLAGSYEQYF.

This clone showed up just a few times. The V call is TRBV7-9, the J call TRBJ1-1, with TRBD1 matching over 7 bases. From germline, CDR1 is SEHNR and CDR2 FQNEAQ (reference sequence). CDR3 size: 16 residues. V lost 5 bases to trimming and J lost 4 bases; unmatched junction nucleotides: 13. CDR3 in DNA: TGTGCCAGCAGCCCAACCGGAGGGGGCAAGGGCACTGAAGCTTTCTTT. Translating it yields CASSPTGGGKGTEAFF.

The rearrangement joins TRBV4-3 to TRBJ1-2, with D hard to call. The CDR3 contains 14 residues. Germline values: CDR1 LGHNA, CDR2 YSLEER. V gave up 1 base and J gave up 5 bases, with 11 bases separating them. CDR3: CASSQVVKVYGYTF. CDR3 nucleotides: TGCGCCAGCAGCCAAGTTGTTAAGGTTTATGGCTACACCTTC.

J is TRBJ2-2 and V is TRBV3-1 (or the pseudogene TRBV3-2); D gene unclear. Trimming removed 4 bases from V and 7 bases from J, with 7 bases in between. The CDR3 totals 12 residues. Looked up from germline, CDR1 is LGHDT and CDR2 is YNNKEL (reference sequence). The CDR3 DNA follows: TGTGCCAGCAGCCGGGATCACGGGGAGCTGTTTTTT. The encoded protein is CASSRDHGELFF.

This clone was recorded once. The chain carries TRBV5-1 and TRBJ2-7; D could derive from TRBD1 or TRBD2 (5 bases each). CDR3 length: 12 residues. CDR1 is SGHRS and CDR2 is YFSETQ in the germline V gene. V shed 0 bases and J shed 10 bases, with 11 bases lying between them. CDR3 bases: TGCGCCAGCAGCTTGGATTCGGGGCCCCAGTACTTC. It specifies CASSLDSGPQYF.

The CDR3 coding sequence is TGTGCCAGCAGTGCAGCTTACGAGCAGTACTTC. As protein: CASSAAYEQYF. The V and J genes are TRBV2 and TRBJ2-7; D unresolved. Germline CDR1 SNHLY, CDR2 FYNNEI. There are 11 residues in the CDR3. The V end lost 4 bases, the J end lost 4 bases, and 5 bases lay between the germline ends.

The V and J genes are TRBV20-1 and TRBJ2-5, with D possibly TRBD1 on 5 matching bases. There are 13 residues in the CDR3. Trimming removed 6 bases from V and 2 bases from J, with 13 bases in between. Germline values: CDR1 DFQATT, CDR2 SNEGSKA (reference sequence). In nucleotides, the CDR3 is TGCAGTGCCAGTTGGACAAATCAAGAGACCCAGTACTTC. This codes for CSASWTNQETQYF.

This clone has more than one count but fewer than ten. The rearrangement uses TRBV5-1 and TRBJ2-4; a possible D gene is TRBD2 (5 bases). CDR1 is SGHRS, CDR2 YFSETQ, per germline. This CDR3 spans 15 amino acids. The ends were cut back, 0 bases at V and 15 bases at J, with 22 bases in the middle. The CDR3 sequence: CASSLVTGYEGSRYF. The CDR3 DNA follows: TGCGCCAGCAGCTTGGTGACGGGGTATGAAGGCTCTCGGTACTTC.

This chain joins TRBV7-8 and TRBJ1-1; no firm D call. From germline, CDR1 is SGHVS and CDR2 FQNEAQ. The CDR3 length is 13 residues. V lost 5 bases and J 10 bases, leaving 17 bases between the germline ends. CDR3 residues: CASSPQLGVRAFF. In DNA form, the CDR3 reads TGTGCCAGCAGCCCCCAGCTCGGGGTCAGAGCTTTCTTT.

The gene calls are TRBV5-1 and TRBJ2-7; no firm D call. The germline V gene encodes CDR1 SGHRS and CDR2 YFSETQ. The CDR3 contains 14 residues. Trimming cost V 1 base and J 6 bases, with 14 bases left between them. CDR3 region: CASSLHLESGEQYF. The CDR3, as DNA: TGCGCCAGCAGCTTGCATCTAGAGTCGGGCGAGCAGTACTTC.

This chain uses TRBV2 with TRBJ2-5; TRBD2 aligns across 11 bases. After removal of 4 bases from V and 3 bases from J, the junction contained 4 bases not matched to a gene. The germline V gene encodes CDR1 SNHLY and CDR2 FYNNEI. CDR3 length: 15 amino acids. The CDR3 is CASSVTLAGEETQYF. The CDR3 DNA follows: TGTGCCAGCAGTGTTACACTAGCGGGGGAAGAGACCCAGTACTTC.

V usage is TRBV18 and J usage is TRBJ1-2; the D is unclear. V was clipped by 3 bases and J by 4 bases, with 12 bases between them. CDR3 size: 14 residues. Looked up from germline, CDR1 is KGHSH and CDR2 is LQKENI. CDR3 region: CASSPGQATYGYTF. CDR3 in DNA: TGTGCCAGCTCACCTGGGCAGGCAACCTATGGCTACACCTTC. The variable domain in full, completed from reference TRBV18 and TRBJ1-2, reads NAGVMQNPRHLVRRRGQEARLRCSPMKGHSHVYWYRQLPEEGLKFMVYLQKENIIDESGMPKERFSAEFPKEGPSILRIQQVVRGDSAAYFCASSPGQATYGYTFGSGTRLTVV.

The rearrangement uses TRBV9 and TRBJ1-5, with TRBD1 matching over 11 bases. J lost 6 bases, V lost 3 bases, and 5 bases had no gene match. Germline V gene data show CDR1 as SGDLS and CDR2 as YYNGEE. The CDR3 is made up of 15 amino acids. CDR3: CASSGGTGGFQPQHF. Written as DNA, the CDR3 is TGTGCCAGCAGCGGCGGGACAGGGGGTTTTCAGCCCCAGCATTTT. Supplemented by reference TRBV9 and TRBJ1-5, the full variable domain reads DSGVTQTPKHLITATGQRVTLRCSPRSGDLSVYWYQQSLDQGLQFLIQYYNGEERAKGNILERFSAQQFPDLHSELNLSSLELGDSALYFCASSGGTGGFQPQHFGDGTRLSIL.

J is TRBJ2-5 and V is TRBV19; 12 bases align to TRBD2. Germline V gene lookup returns CDR1 LNHDA and CDR2 SQIVND (reference sequence). There are 17 residues in the CDR3. V lost 6 bases and J lost 5; bases outside the gene matches: 13. The CDR3: CASSPRASGGAPETQYF. DNA of the CDR3: TGTGCCAGTAGCCCGAGGGCTAGCGGGGGGGCCCCCGAGACCCAGTACTTC.

This clone was seen a handful of times. This sequence joins TRBV7-2 and TRBJ1-2; TRBD1 agrees at 7 bases. CDR3 length: 15 residues. Germline V gives CDR1 SGHTA, CDR2 FQGNSA. Unmatched junction bases numbered 6, after V lost 1 base and J lost 4 bases. CDR3 sequence (DNA): TGTGCCAGCAGCTTAGGCCCCACAGGGGTCTATGGCTACACCTTC. It specifies CASSLGPTGVYGYTF.

V usage is TRBV19 and J usage is TRBJ1-4; TRBD1 matches 9 bases. The CDR3 contains 18 residues. Germline V gene data show CDR1 as LNHDA and CDR2 as SQIVND (reference sequence). Trimming at V came to 1 base and at J to 3 bases, leaving 9 bases not matched to a gene. For the CDR3, the DNA is TGTGCCAGTAGTATAGGCCCGACAGGGGGTGAGGCTAATGAAAAACTGTTTTTT. This codes for CASSIGPTGGEANEKLFF. The entire variable domain, with the rest obtained from reference TRBV19 and TRBJ1-4, is as follows: DGGITQSPKYLFRKEGQNVTLSCEQNLNHDAMYWYRQDPGQGLRLIYYSQIVNDFQKGDIAEGYSVSREKKESFPLTVTSAQKNPTAFYLCASSIGPTGGEANEKLFFGSGTQLSVL.

This clone appeared once. V and J are TRBV3-1 (or the pseudogene TRBV3-2) and TRBJ2-5; D is tentatively TRBD1 or TRBD2 (6 bases each). CDR3 length: 16 amino acids. Germline lookup yields CDR1 LGHDT and CDR2 YNNKEL (reference sequence). The V end was cut by 4 bases, the J end by 5 bases, with 20 bases between. CDR3 bases: TGTGCCAGCAGCCTTAATACAGGGAATGGGGGGGAGACCCAGTACTTC. Its protein is CASSLNTGNGGETQYF.